This is a list of T cell receptor beta chains from one sample in a study of cytomegalovirus exposure and HLA in healthy donors. Clones were sequenced by immunoSEQ multiplex PCR, and TCRdb holds only the in-frame ones, with some missing. Recorded for this sample: 95,000 to 150,000 clones. The specimen sequenced was PBMCs. The source of these receptors is a middle-aged man in good health and CMV-seronegative. The CDR3 runs from the conserved cysteine through the conserved F or W. D genes are given only for firm matches.

V	D	J	DNA	CDR3
TRBV5-6	-	TRBJ2-7	TGTGCCAGCAGCTCCCCTACGGGGAATCCCTACGAGCAGTACTTC	CASSSPTGNPYEQYF
TRBV7-6	TRBD2	TRBJ2-7	TGTGCCAGCAGCTACCTAGCGGGAGGTACCTACGAGCAGTACTTC	CASSYLAGGTYEQYF
TRBV19	-	TRBJ1-3	TGTGCCAGTAGTATAGTAGGAGGGGCCGCGGGAAACACCATATATTTT	CASSIVGGAAGNTIYF
TRBV11-3	-	TRBJ2-5	TGTGCCAGCAGCCCCGGGGGACGGCAAGAGACCCAGTACTTC	CASSPGGRQETQYF
TRBV19	TRBD1	TRBJ2-1	TGTGCCAGTACTCCGTGGACAGGGAGAAATGAGCAGTTCTTC	CASTPWTGRNEQFF
TRBV5-1	TRBD1	TRBJ1-4	TGCGCCAGCAGCAACGGGACAGCTTCTAATGAAAAACTGTTTTTT	CASSNGTASNEKLFF
TRBV4-1	TRBD2	TRBJ2-3	TGCGCCAGCAGCCAAGATCCAAATAGCGGGAGAGGGACAGATACGCAGTATTTT	CASSQDPNSGRGTDTQYF
TRBV7-9	TRBD1	TRBJ1-1	TGTGCCAGCAGCCAGGGGGCGGCGAACACTGAAGCTTTCTTT	CASSQGAANTEAFF
TRBV28	-	TRBJ2-3	TGTGCCAGCAGCTTTACCCCGGAAGGGAGGATTAGCACAGATACGCAGTATTTT	CASSFTPEGRISTDTQYF
TRBV11-3	-	TRBJ2-5	TGTGCCAGCAGCTTAAGTGGCGGGATTCGGGACGAGACCCAGTACTTC	CASSLSGGIRDETQYF
TRBV6-5	TRBD2	TRBJ2-3	TGTGCCAGCAGGCCCCCGGGGGGAGATACGCAGTATTTT	CASRPPGGDTQYF
TRBV4-1	-	TRBJ2-7	TGCGCCAGCAGCCAAGTGTGGAGTCCCCAAGGGGGGCAGTACTTC	CASSQVWSPQGGQYF
TRBV5-8	TRBD2	TRBJ2-1	TGTGCCAGCAGCAGGGGACTAGCGGACAATGAGCAGTTCTTC	CASSRGLADNEQFF
TRBV6-5	-	TRBJ1-2	TGTGCCAGCTCCAAGGGGGTTACCTATGGCTACACCTTC	CASSKGVTYGYTF
TRBV18	TRBD1	TRBJ1-2	TGTGCCAGCTCAGTCACAGGGGGCGATGGCTACACCTTC	CASSVTGGDGYTF
TRBV7-9	-	TRBJ2-1	TGTGCCAGCAGCTTTGGGCAGGGGACCTACAATGAGCAGTTCTTC	CASSFGQGTYNEQFF
TRBV6-5	-	TRBJ2-6	TGTGCCAGCAGTTTGGGGCGGACGGGGGCCAACGTCCTGACTTTC	CASSLGRTGANVLTF
TRBV30	TRBD2	TRBJ2-3	TGTGCCTGGAGAGTGGCGGGAGGGGCAGATACGCAGTATTTT	CAWRVAGGADTQYF
TRBV30	TRBD1	TRBJ1-1	TGTGCCTGGACGGGACAGGGGGGCACTGAAGCTTTCTTT	CAWTGQGGTEAFF
TRBV5-1	-	TRBJ2-2	TGCGCCAGCAATATAGCCACCCACACCGGGGAGCTGTTTTTT	CASNIATHTGELFF
TRBV4-2	TRBD2	TRBJ2-5	TGTGCCAGCAGCACTCTACTAGCGGGGGGGGAGACCCAGTACTTC	CASSTLLAGGETQYF
TRBV19	TRBD1	TRBJ1-1	TGTGCCAGTAGTATGAGGGACAGAAACACTGAAGCTTTCTTT	CASSMRDRNTEAFF
TRBV9	-	TRBJ2-7	TGTGCCAGCAGCGTAGCAGGGTTCGGTTCGACCTCCTACGAGCAGTACTTC	CASSVAGFGSTSYEQYF
TRBV5-1	TRBD1	TRBJ2-5	TGCGCCAGCAGCTTGAGAGGACAGGGAGAGACCCAGTACTTC	CASSLRGQGETQYF
TRBV4-2	-	TRBJ2-5	TGTGCCAGCAGCCAAGTCCCTAGCGAAGAGACCCAGTACTTC	CASSQVPSEETQYF
TRBV4-1	TRBD1	TRBJ1-4	TGCGCCAGCAGCCAGCCGAGAGACAGGGCGGGGGAAAAACTGTTTTTT	CASSQPRDRAGEKLFF
TRBV28	TRBD1	TRBJ1-5	TGTGCCAGCAGCGAGGGGGCGCAGGGGTCCGGTCAGCCCCAGCATTTT	CASSEGAQGSGQPQHF
TRBV7-8	-	TRBJ1-1	TGTGCCAGCAGCGACATAGCGAATTGGGCTTTCTTT	CASSDIANWAFF
TRBV6-6	TRBD1	TRBJ1-5	TGTGCCAGCAAATCCGGGACAGGGTATAGCAATCAGCCCCAGCATTTT	CASKSGTGYSNQPQHF
TRBV7-9	-	TRBJ2-3	TGTGCCAGCAGCCCGCGGGCCGATACGCAGTATTTT	CASSPRADTQYF
TRBV11-2	-	TRBJ2-7	TGTGCCAGCAGTTCGTCACAGGGCTACGAGCAGTACTTC	CASSSSQGYEQYF
TRBV5-4	-	TRBJ2-7	TGTGCCAGCAGCCCAAAACAGGGCAATATACGCTACGAGCAGTACTTC	CASSPKQGNIRYEQYF
TRBV6-1	TRBD1	TRBJ2-5	TGTGCCAGCAGTCCATCGCAGGGGGACCGGGAGACCCAGTACTTC	CASSPSQGDRETQYF
TRBV18	-	TRBJ2-7	TGTGCCAGCTCACCCCGGGAGGGGGCCCCTACCTACGAGCAGTACTTC	CASSPREGAPTYEQYF
TRBV9	-	TRBJ2-1	TGTGCCAGCAGCGTAGAGTCCGGGATCTTCAGCAATGAGCAGTTCTTC	CASSVESGIFSNEQFF
TRBV11-3	TRBD2	TRBJ2-7	TGTGCCAGCAGCACCCGGACTAGCGGGAGGGACGAGCAGTACTTC	CASSTRTSGRDEQYF
TRBV7-8	TRBD1	TRBJ1-3	TGTGCCAGCAGCTTAGACAGGGGGGGAAACACCATATATTTT	CASSLDRGGNTIYF
TRBV9	TRBD2	TRBJ2-1	TGTGCCAGCAGCGTGGGCTCTGGGACTAGCGGGAGAAATGAGCAGTTCTTC	CASSVGSGTSGRNEQFF
TRBV10-3	-	TRBJ2-1	TGTGCCATCAGTAACACGCGGATATACTCTAGTGATGAGCAGTTCTTC	CAISNTRIYSSDEQFF
TRBV10-3	TRBD2	TRBJ2-1	TGTGCCATCAGTGAGGGACTAGCGGGATTTAATGAGCAGTTCTTC	CAISEGLAGFNEQFF
TRBV2	TRBD2	TRBJ2-2	TGTGCCAGCAGTTATATAGCGGGAGGGGGGAACACCGGGGAGCTGTTTTTT	CASSYIAGGGNTGELFF
TRBV5-1	TRBD1	TRBJ1-6	TGCGCCAGCAGTCGAGATGGGGCACAGGGGATTGGTTCACCCCTCCACTTT	CASSRDGAQGIGSPLHF
TRBV7-3	-	TRBJ1-1	TGTGCCAGCAGCCCCAGGCCAAACACTGAAGCTTTCTTT	CASSPRPNTEAFF
TRBV4-1	TRBD2	TRBJ2-3	TGCGCCAGCAGCCGTGGGACTAGCGGGAGCGTAGATACGCAGTATTTT	CASSRGTSGSVDTQYF
TRBV27	TRBD1	TRBJ2-1	TGTGCCAGCAGTTTACGTCGGACAGGGGGGGAGAATGAGCAGTTCTTC	CASSLRRTGGENEQFF
TRBV4-3	-	TRBJ2-5	TGCGCCAGCAGCCAAGGGAGACCCGGGGGTCGCCGAGAGACCCAGTACTTC	CASSQGRPGGRRETQYF
TRBV6-5	TRBD1	TRBJ2-1	TGTGCCAGCAGTTACTCTAGGAGGACAGGGTACCTGGAGCAGTTCTTC	CASSYSRRTGYLEQFF
TRBV6-5	-	TRBJ1-5	TGTGCCAGCAGTCGCGCCGGGAGCAGCAATCAGCCCCAGCATTTT	CASSRAGSSNQPQHF
TRBV10-1	TRBD2	TRBJ2-1	TGCGCCAGCAGTGAGAAGCGGGGAACTAACAATGAGCAGTTCTTC	CASSEKRGTNNEQFF
TRBV10-3	-	TRBJ2-1	TGTGCCATCAGCGAGGGTCGGTCCTACAATGAGCAGTTCTTC	CAISEGRSYNEQFF
TRBV6-5	TRBD2	TRBJ2-7	TGTGCCAGCGGTTCTAGCGGGACCCCGACGCAGTACTTC	CASGSSGTPTQYF
TRBV7-8	TRBD2	TRBJ2-1	TGTGCCAGCAGCTTAACTGGCGGGGGACACAATGAGCAGTTCTTC	CASSLTGGGHNEQFF
TRBV7-2	-	TRBJ2-1	TGTGCCAGCAGCTTAGGTCCAGGACTTGAGCAGTTCTTC	CASSLGPGLEQFF
TRBV27	TRBD2	TRBJ2-1	TGTGCCAGCAGTTTATCGCTAGCGGTACTAAATGAGCAGTTCTTC	CASSLSLAVLNEQFF
TRBV6-5	TRBD1	TRBJ2-5	TGTGCCAGCAGTTACCCGGGACAGCAAGAGACCCAGTACTTC	CASSYPGQQETQYF
TRBV7-3	-	TRBJ2-2	TGTGCCAGCGGGGTCAGGGGAGCGGACACCGGGGAGCTGTTTTTT	CASGVRGADTGELFF
TRBV5-4	-	TRBJ2-3	TGTGCCAGCAGCCCCGGAGGACTCGGCACAGATACGCAGTATTTT	CASSPGGLGTDTQYF
TRBV6-6	-	TRBJ2-7	TGTGCCAGCAGTTACTTAGGGGTCTACGAGCAGTACTTC	CASSYLGVYEQYF
TRBV30	-	TRBJ2-7	TGTGCCTGGAGTGCTAAATCGGGCGAGCAGTACTTC	CAWSAKSGEQYF
TRBV19	TRBD1	TRBJ2-2	TGTGCCAGTAGTATAAGGGACAGGGTGACCACCGGGGAGCTGTTTTTT	CASSIRDRVTTGELFF